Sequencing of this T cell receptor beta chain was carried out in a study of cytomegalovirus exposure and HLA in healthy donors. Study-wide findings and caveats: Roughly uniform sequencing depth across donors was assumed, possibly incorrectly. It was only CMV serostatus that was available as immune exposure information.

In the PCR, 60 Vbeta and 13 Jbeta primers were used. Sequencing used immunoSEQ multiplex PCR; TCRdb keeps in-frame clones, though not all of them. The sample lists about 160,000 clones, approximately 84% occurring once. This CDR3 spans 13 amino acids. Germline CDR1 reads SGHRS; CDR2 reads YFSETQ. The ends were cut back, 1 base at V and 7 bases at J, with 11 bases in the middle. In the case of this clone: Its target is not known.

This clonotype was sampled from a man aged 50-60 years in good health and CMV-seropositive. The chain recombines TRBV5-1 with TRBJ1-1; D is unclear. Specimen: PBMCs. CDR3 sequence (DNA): TGCGCCAGCAGCTTGAAAGGACGGGGTGAAGCTTTCTTT. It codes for CASSLKGRGEAFF.